This TCR beta chain was documented in a study of tumor-infiltrating lymphocytes in oesophageal squamous cell carcinoma. TCRdb called the PCR reads again in MiXCR, with one record for every CDR3 protein. Found here are roughly 16,000 distinct CDR3 sequences, roughly 40% of them singletons; the top ten hold around 30%. This CDR3 has 13 amino acids. The germline V and J ends were trimmed by 3 bases and 4 bases, with 9 bases remaining between them. The specimen was normal esophageal tissue next to the tumor. The sequence was collected from a female donor with esophageal squamous cell carcinoma. The J gene is TRBJ1-2, the V gene TRBV12-3 or TRBV12-4; possible D gene TRBD1, 5 bases. CDR3 nucleotides: TGTGCCAGCAGTTTTTCCGGGGCCTATGGCTACACCTTC. It encodes CASSFSGAYGYTF.